These 26 T cell receptor beta chains were all obtained from the same sample, sequenced in a study of beta chain features in type 1 diabetes. What was sequenced were expressed TCRB transcripts, since all of the isolated RNA had been reverse transcribed. Here immunoSEQ multiplex PCR was the method, and the copy in TCRdb shows in-frame clones only, minus some. Here the sample spans 15,000 to 20,000 clones, approximately 50% being singletons. What was sequenced was stem cell memory CD4+ T cells from blood. Receptors originate from a man younger than 35 in good health.

The V gene is TRBV7-9, the J gene TRBJ2-3, with D possibly TRBD1 on 5 matching bases. The CDR3 is 14 amino acids. The germline CDR1 and CDR2 sequences are SEHNR and FQNEAQ (reference sequence). V lost 3 bases and J lost 4, with 11 bases in between. The CDR3 DNA follows: TGTGCCAGCAGCTTGGGTCTCAGGGCAGATACGCAGTATTTT. As protein: CASSLGLRADTQYF. The entire variable domain, with the rest obtained from reference TRBV7-9 and TRBJ2-3, is as follows: DTGVSQNPRHKITKRGQNVTFRCDPISEHNRLYWYRQTLGQGPEFLTYFQNEAQLEKSRLLSDRFSAERPKGSFSTLEIQRTEQGDSAMYLCASSLGLRADTQYFGPGTRLTVL.

The chain couples TRBV6-5 to TRBJ2-5; 8 bases are a match to TRBD1. Trimming removed 6 bases from V and 1 base from J; junction bases left unmatched: 7. This CDR3 comprises 15 residues. The germline V gene has CDR1 MNHEY and CDR2 SVGAGI. The CDR3, as DNA: TGTGCCAGCAGCTACCATGGACAGGGCCAAGAGACCCAGTACTTC. Amino acid sequence: CASSYHGQGQETQYF.

This chain links TRBV7-2 with TRBJ1-5, with D possibly being TRBD1 (5 bases). The V and J ends lost 1 base and 0 bases respectively, with 7 bases between them. Germline V gene lookup returns CDR1 SGHTA and CDR2 FQGNSA. This CDR3 is built from 15 residues. CDR3 bases: TGTGCCAGCAGCTTAGGCAGGGATAGCAATCAGCCCCAGCATTTT. It specifies CASSLGRDSNQPQHF.

The chain carries TRBV20-1 and TRBJ2-5, with D perhaps matching TRBD2 (5 bases). The V gene's germline CDR1 is DFQATT and CDR2 SNEGSKA (reference sequence). The CDR3 length is 11 residues. V was trimmed by 3 bases and J by 14 bases, leaving 16 bases between them. In DNA, the CDR3 is TGCAGTGCTAGTTCCCCCGGAGGCCTTTACTTC. Its translation is CSASSPGGLYF.

V gene TRBV7-2 combines with J gene TRBJ2-7; no reliable D call. Trimming removed 0 bases at V and 0 bases at J, with 6 bases between. This CDR3 is built from 14 residues. Per the germline V gene, CDR1 is SGHTA and CDR2 is FQGNSA. In DNA, the CDR3 is TGTGCCAGCAGCTTAGCGGTTAGCTCCTACGAGCAGTACTTC. Encoded protein: CASSLAVSSYEQYF.

The chain carries TRBV23-1 and TRBJ2-7, with D possibly TRBD1 on 5 matching bases. TRBV23-1 is an open reading frame whose function is uncertain. This CDR3 contains 16 residues. Deletions cut 6 bases from V and 3 bases from J, with 21 bases between. The CDR3 loop reads CASSPPWGRKNYEQYF. Here the CDR3 DNA reads TGCGCCAGCAGCCCCCCCTGGGGCAGAAAAAACTACGAGCAGTACTTC.

This clone was detected only a few times. Written as DNA, the CDR3 is TGTGCTAGTGGTTTGGGACAGAAAGAGACCCAGTACTTC. Translating it yields CASGLGQKETQYF. The rearrangement uses TRBV12-5 and TRBJ2-5; a weak D match, TRBD1 (5 bases). Germline V gene data show CDR1 as LGHNT and CDR2 as FRNRAP. V was trimmed by 1 base and J by 3 bases, leaving 6 bases between them. This CDR3 is 13 amino acids long.

In this sample, this clone turned up a few times. This sequence joins TRBV11-2 and TRBJ2-6, with a tentative D call TRBD1 (6 bases). Germline-derived CDR1 and CDR2 are SGHAT and FQNNGV. The CDR3 sequence is 18 residues long. V lost 1 base to trimming and J lost 2 bases, with 15 bases between them. CDR3 sequence (DNA): TGTGCCAGCAGCTTAGTTTCGGTCAGGGGACCTGGGGCCAACGTCCTGACTTTC. Translation: CASSLVSVRGPGANVLTF. Variable domain in full (rest from reference TRBV11-2 and TRBJ2-6): EAGVAQSPRYKIIEKRQSVAFWCNPISGHATLYWYQQILGQGPKLLIQFQNNGVVDDSQLPKDRFSAERLKGVDSTLKIQPAKLEDSAVYLCASSLVSVRGPGANVLTFGAGSRLTVL.

This clone has more than one count but fewer than ten. The V and J genes are TRBV7-9 and TRBJ1-2, with 8 bases fitting TRBD1. The CDR3 has 14 amino acids. V was pared by 3 bases and J by 8 bases, with 8 bases of the junction left unmatched. Germline assignment: CDR1 SEHNR and CDR2 FQNEAQ (reference sequence). The CDR3 protein is CASSFPGQENGYTF. The CDR3 nucleotides are TGTGCCAGCAGCTTCCCGGGACAGGAAAACGGCTACACCTTC.

This clone has only a few counts. The rearrangement joins TRBV7-9 to TRBJ2-5; 9 bases agree with TRBD2. V shed 2 bases and J 5 bases; nucleotides not matched to a gene: 6. This CDR3 is built from 15 residues. Per the germline V gene, CDR1 is SEHNR and CDR2 is FQNEAQ (reference sequence). CDR3 loop: CASSLLAGRLETQYF. The CDR3 nucleotides read TGTGCCAGCAGCTTACTAGCGGGAAGGTTGGAGACCCAGTACTTC.

The chain is built from TRBV18 and TRBJ2-2; TRBD1 might be the D (5 bases). The V and J ends lost 1 base and 5 bases respectively, with 8 bases between them. Germline V gives CDR1 KGHSH, CDR2 LQKENI. The CDR3 contains 14 residues. CDR3 sequence: CASSPLKGTGELFF. The DNA for the CDR3 is TGTGCCAGCTCACCACTGAAGGGGACCGGGGAGCTGTTTTTT.

This clone was observed a handful of times. V is TRBV7-2 and J is TRBJ2-3; D is perhaps TRBD1 (5 bases). Trimming removed 5 bases at V and 2 bases at J, with 14 bases between. Germline-derived CDR1 and CDR2 are SGHTA and FQGNSA. The CDR3 runs to 15 residues. As DNA, the CDR3 is TGTGCCAGCAGCCTGGGGCTAGGTGCCACAGATACGCAGTATTTT. Its protein product is CASSLGLGATDTQYF.

There are a few counts of this clone. The V gene is TRBV15, the J gene TRBJ2-7; D may be TRBD2 (6 bases). The CDR3 totals 14 residues. CDR1 and CDR2 (germline): LNHNV, YYDKDF (reference sequence). The germline V and J ends were trimmed by 3 bases and 4 bases, with 13 bases remaining between them. The CDR3 protein is CATSRRDFGYEQYF. The CDR3 bases are TGTGCCACCAGCAGGCGGGACTTTGGGTACGAGCAGTACTTC.

The chain couples TRBV15 to TRBJ2-5; D unresolved. Germline loops: CDR1 LNHNV, CDR2 YYDKDF (reference sequence). V was cut by 2 bases and J by 5 bases, with 12 bases left in between. The CDR3 consists of 14 residues. The CDR3 nucleotides are TGTGCCACCAGCAGACGACTCGGCCGGGAGACCCAGTACTTC. Protein product: CATSRRLGRETQYF.

V is TRBV18 and J is TRBJ1-1; no clear D gene. CDR3 length: 15 amino acids. CDR1 is KGHSH, CDR2 LQKENI, per germline. Trimming shortened V by 2 bases and J by 1 base, and 11 bases separated the two germline ends. This CDR3 is CASSPGIRGNTEAFF. The DNA for the CDR3 is TGTGCCAGCTCACCAGGGATCCGGGGGAACACTGAAGCTTTCTTT. Variable domain in full (rest from reference TRBV18 and TRBJ1-1): NAGVMQNPRHLVRRRGQEARLRCSPMKGHSHVYWYRQLPEEGLKFMVYLQKENIIDESGMPKERFSAEFPKEGPSILRIQQVVRGDSAAYFCASSPGIRGNTEAFFGQGTRLTVV.

Only a few counts were recorded for this clone. V gene TRBV5-4 combines with J gene TRBJ1-1, with D possibly matching TRBD1 (5 bases). Germline CDR1 is SGHNT and CDR2 is YYREEE (reference sequence). The CDR3 has 14 residues. V lost 4 bases to trimming and J lost 1 base, with 11 bases between them. CDR3 coding DNA: TGTGCCAGCAGCCCGAGGACACCGAACACTGAAGCTTTCTTT. It is translated as CASSPRTPNTEAFF.

The chain uses TRBV5-4 and TRBJ2-6; D unclear. CDR3 length equals 13 residues. The V gene's germline CDR1 is SGHNT and CDR2 YYREEE (reference sequence). V dropped 0 bases and J dropped 4 bases, with 2 bases sitting between them. CDR3 sequence reads: CASSLAGANVLTF. DNA of the CDR3: TGTGCCAGCAGCTTGGCAGGGGCCAACGTCCTGACTTTC.

The CDR3 loop reads CASSLAGQGYEQYF. As DNA, the CDR3 is TGTGCCAGCAGCTTAGCGGGACAGGGCTACGAGCAGTACTTC. The chain combines TRBV7-2 with TRBJ2-7, with 9 bases matching TRBD1. The CDR3 consists of 14 residues. Germline CDR1 and CDR2: SGHTA and FQGNSA. Trimming at V came to 0 bases and at J to 3 bases, leaving 0 bases not matched to a gene.

This clone turned up a few times. The chain carries TRBV18 and TRBJ2-2; D call uncertain. The V gene's germline CDR1 is KGHSH and CDR2 LQKENI. There are 16 residues in the CDR3. Between the trimmed V and J ends, which lost 3 bases and 6 bases, there was a span of 17 bases. CDR3 sequence (DNA): TGTGCCAGCTCACCGGGTCACAGTGTGGGCGCCGGGGAGCTGTTTTTT. The encoded protein is CASSPGHSVGAGELFF.

This clone has just a few counts. The chain carries TRBV30 and TRBJ1-2, with D unresolved. Per the germline V gene, CDR1 is GTSNPN and CDR2 is SVGIG (reference sequence). This CDR3 is 13 amino acids long. Trimming stripped 3 bases from V and 7 bases from J, with 15 bases between. CDR3 bases: TGTGCCTGGAGAATGACCTTAACGGGTGGCTACACCTTC. Its translation: CAWRMTLTGGYTF. Variable domain in full (rest from reference TRBV30 and TRBJ1-2): SQTIHQWPATLVQPVGSPLSLECTVEGTSNPNLYWYRQAAGRGLQLLFYSVGIGQISSEVPQNLSASRPQDRQFILSSKKLLLSDSGFYLCAWRMTLTGGYTFGSGTRLTVV.

The chain combines TRBV19 with TRBJ1-5; D is perhaps TRBD1 (5 bases). Germline-derived CDR1 and CDR2 are LNHDA and SQIVND (reference sequence). CDR3 size: 14 residues. The germline V and J ends were trimmed by 5 bases and 6 bases, with 14 bases remaining between them. CDR3 in amino acids: CASSQQGIAQPQHF. In DNA, the CDR3 is TGTGCCAGTAGTCAGCAGGGTATTGCTCAGCCCCAGCATTTT. Looking up the rest from reference TRBV19 and TRBJ1-5 gives the full variable domain: DGGITQSPKYLFRKEGQNVTLSCEQNLNHDAMYWYRQDPGQGLRLIYYSQIVNDFQKGDIAEGYSVSREKKESFPLTVTSAQKNPTAFYLCASSQQGIAQPQHFGDGTRLSIL.

The CDR3 DNA reads as TGTGCCAGCAGTTTCATTGGGGGGACCGCCTACGAGCAGTACTTC. This translates into CASSFIGGTAYEQYF. J is TRBJ2-7 and V is TRBV28; the D gene is possibly TRBD2 (6 bases). The germline V and J ends were trimmed by 3 bases and 2 bases, with 14 bases remaining between them. The CDR3 has 15 residues. Looked up from germline, CDR1 is MDHEN and CDR2 is SYDVKM.

The CDR3 DNA reads TGTGCCAGCAGTTACCGGGGGAGCTACAATGAGCAGTTCTTC. Residues: CASSYRGSYNEQFF. The V and J genes are TRBV6-6 and TRBJ2-1; D may be TRBD2 (6 bases). V was clipped by 2 bases and J by 3 bases, with 8 bases between them. In germline, CDR1 is MNHNY, CDR2 SVGAGI (reference sequence). The length of the CDR3 is 14 residues.

The sample holds a few counts of this clone. This sequence joins TRBV25-1 and TRBJ2-1; D gene uncertain. CDR3 length equals 12 residues. CDR1 and CDR2 (germline): MGHDK, SYGVNS. V lost 6 bases to trimming and J lost 5 bases, with 8 bases between them. CDR3 loop: CASRSIHNEQFF. The CDR3 DNA is TGTGCCAGCAGGAGCATCCACAATGAGCAGTTCTTC.

V is TRBV5-1 and J is TRBJ2-7, with D perhaps TRBD1 (6 bases). CDR1 is SGHRS, CDR2 YFSETQ, per germline. The CDR3 extends over 16 amino acids. The V end was cut by 0 bases, the J end by 2 bases, with 15 bases between. CDR3: CASSLERGSVTYEQYF. The CDR3 coding sequence is TGCGCCAGCAGCTTGGAGAGGGGGTCGGTTACCTACGAGCAGTACTTC.

The chain is built from TRBV11-2 and TRBJ2-3, with 7 bases matching TRBD2. CDR3 length equals 14 residues. CDR1 is SGHAT, CDR2 FQNNGV, per germline. Germline trimming cut 3 bases from V and 5 bases from J; bases unmatched to any gene: 5. This CDR3 reads CASSFRGVRDTQYF. CDR3 in DNA: TGTGCCAGCAGCTTTCGGGGGGTAAGAGATACGCAGTATTTT.